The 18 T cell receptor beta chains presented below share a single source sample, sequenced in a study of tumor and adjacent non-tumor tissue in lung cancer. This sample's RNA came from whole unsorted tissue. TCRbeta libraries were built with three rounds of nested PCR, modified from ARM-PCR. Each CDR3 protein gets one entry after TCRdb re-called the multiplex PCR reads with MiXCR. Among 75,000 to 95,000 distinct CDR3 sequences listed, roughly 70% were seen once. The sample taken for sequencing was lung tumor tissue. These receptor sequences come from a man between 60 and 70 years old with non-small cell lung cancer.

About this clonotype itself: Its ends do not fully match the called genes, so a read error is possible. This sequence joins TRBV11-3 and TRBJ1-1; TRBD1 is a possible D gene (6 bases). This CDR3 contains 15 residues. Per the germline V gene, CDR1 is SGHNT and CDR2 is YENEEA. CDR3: CASRLGGGMNTEAFF. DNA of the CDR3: TGTGCCAGCAGATTAGGGGGGGGGATGAACACTGAAGCTTTCTTT.

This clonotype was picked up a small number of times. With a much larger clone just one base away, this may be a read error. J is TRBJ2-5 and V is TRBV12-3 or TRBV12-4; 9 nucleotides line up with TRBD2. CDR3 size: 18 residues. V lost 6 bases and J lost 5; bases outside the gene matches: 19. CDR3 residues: CASSRGRGGMFQRETQYF. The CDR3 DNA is TGTGCCAGCAGCCGAGGGCGGGGGGGCATGTTTCAGCGGGAGACCCAGTACTTC.

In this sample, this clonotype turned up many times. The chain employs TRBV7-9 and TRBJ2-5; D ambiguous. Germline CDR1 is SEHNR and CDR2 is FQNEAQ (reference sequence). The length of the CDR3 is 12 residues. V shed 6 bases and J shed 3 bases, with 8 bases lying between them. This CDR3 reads CASRLIEETQYF. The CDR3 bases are TGTGCCAGCAGATTAATAGAAGAGACCCAGTACTTC.

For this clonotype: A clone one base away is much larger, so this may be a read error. The CDR3 DNA follows: TGTGCCAGCAGCCCCGCCTCCGGACGTAACTATGGCTACGCCTTC. Its protein product is CASSPASGRNYGYAF. V gene TRBV6-6 combines with J gene TRBJ1-2; D remains unclear. CDR1 is MNHNY and CDR2 is SVGAGI in the germline V gene (reference sequence). The CDR3 has 15 amino acids.

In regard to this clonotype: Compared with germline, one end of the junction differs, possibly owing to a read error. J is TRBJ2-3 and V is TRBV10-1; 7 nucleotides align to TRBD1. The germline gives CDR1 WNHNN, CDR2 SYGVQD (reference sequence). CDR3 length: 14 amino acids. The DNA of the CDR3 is TGCGCCAGCAGCCCGACAGGGACGCCAGATACGCGGTATTTT. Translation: CASSPTGTPDTRYF.

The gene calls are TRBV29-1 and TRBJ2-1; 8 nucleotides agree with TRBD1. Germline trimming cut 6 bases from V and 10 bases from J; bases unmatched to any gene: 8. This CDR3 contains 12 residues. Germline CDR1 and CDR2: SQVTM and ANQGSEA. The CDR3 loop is CSVAQGAGEQFF. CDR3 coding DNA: TGCAGCGTGGCGCAGGGGGCAGGGGAGCAGTTCTTC.

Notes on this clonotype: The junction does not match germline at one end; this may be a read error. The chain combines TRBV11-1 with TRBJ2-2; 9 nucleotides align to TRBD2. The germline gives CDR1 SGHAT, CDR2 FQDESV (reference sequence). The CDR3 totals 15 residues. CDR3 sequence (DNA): TGTGCCAGCAGCAATAGCGGGAGAGTCACCTGGGAGCTGTTATTT. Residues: CASSNSGRVTWELLF. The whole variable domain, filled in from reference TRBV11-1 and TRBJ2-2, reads EAEVAQSPRYKITEKSQAVAFWCDPISGHATLYWYRQILGQGPELLVQFQDESVVDDSQLPKDRFSAERLKGVDSTLKIQPAELGDSAMYLCASSNSGRVTWELLFGEGSRLTVL.

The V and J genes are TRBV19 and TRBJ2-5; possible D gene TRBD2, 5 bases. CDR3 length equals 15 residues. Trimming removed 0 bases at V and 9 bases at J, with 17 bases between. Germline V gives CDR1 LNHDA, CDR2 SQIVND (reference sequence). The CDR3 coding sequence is TGTGCCAGTAGTATAGAGGGCCGGACGGCCGGGGCCCAGTACTTC. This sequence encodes CASSIEGRTAGAQYF.

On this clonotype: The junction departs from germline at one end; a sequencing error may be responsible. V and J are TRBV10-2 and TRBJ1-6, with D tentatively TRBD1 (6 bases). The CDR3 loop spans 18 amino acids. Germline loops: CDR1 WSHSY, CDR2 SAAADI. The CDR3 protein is CASGELRQASSYNPPLQF. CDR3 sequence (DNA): TGCGCCAGCGGTGAGTTGCGACAGGCGAGCTCCTATAATCCACCCCTCCAGTTT.

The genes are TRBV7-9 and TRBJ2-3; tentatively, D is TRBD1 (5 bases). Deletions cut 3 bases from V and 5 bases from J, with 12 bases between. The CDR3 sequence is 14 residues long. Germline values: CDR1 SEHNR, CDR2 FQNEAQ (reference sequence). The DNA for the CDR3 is TGTGCCAGCAGCTTTTCCAGGGTAGAAGATACGCAGTATTTT. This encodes CASSFSRVEDTQYF. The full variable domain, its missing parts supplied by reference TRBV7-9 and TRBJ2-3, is DTGVSQNPRHKITKRGQNVTFRCDPISEHNRLYWYRQTLGQGPEFLTYFQNEAQLEKSRLLSDRFSAERPKGSFSTLEIQRTEQGDSAMYLCASSFSRVEDTQYFGPGTRLTVL.

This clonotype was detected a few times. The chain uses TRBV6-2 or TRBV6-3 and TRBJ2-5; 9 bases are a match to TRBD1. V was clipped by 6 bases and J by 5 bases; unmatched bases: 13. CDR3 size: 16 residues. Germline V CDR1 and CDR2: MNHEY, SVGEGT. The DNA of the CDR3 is TGTGCCAGCAGCCCCCGTGGACAGGGGATTCGGGAGACCCAGTACTTC. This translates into CASSPRGQGIRETQYF.

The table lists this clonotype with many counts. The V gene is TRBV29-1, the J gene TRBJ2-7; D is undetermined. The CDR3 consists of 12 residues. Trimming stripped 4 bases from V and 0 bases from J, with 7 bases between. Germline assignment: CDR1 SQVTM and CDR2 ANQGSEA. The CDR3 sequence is CSVGQDSYEQYF. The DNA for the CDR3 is TGCAGCGTTGGCCAGGACTCCTACGAGCAGTACTTC.

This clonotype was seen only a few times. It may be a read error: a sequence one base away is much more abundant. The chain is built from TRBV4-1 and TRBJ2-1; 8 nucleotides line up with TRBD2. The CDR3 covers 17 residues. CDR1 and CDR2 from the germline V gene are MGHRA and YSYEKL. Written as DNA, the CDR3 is TGCGCCAGCAGCCCAAACGGAGGGGCGGGAGGTTACAATGAGCGGTTCTTC. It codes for CASSPNGGAGGYNERFF.

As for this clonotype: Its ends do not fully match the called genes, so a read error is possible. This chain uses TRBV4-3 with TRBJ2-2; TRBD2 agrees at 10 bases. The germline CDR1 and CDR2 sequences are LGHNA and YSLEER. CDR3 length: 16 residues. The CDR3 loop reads CTREGLARDYTGELFF. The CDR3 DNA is TGCACCAGAGAGGGACTAGCGAGGGATTACACCGGGGAGCTGTTTTTT.

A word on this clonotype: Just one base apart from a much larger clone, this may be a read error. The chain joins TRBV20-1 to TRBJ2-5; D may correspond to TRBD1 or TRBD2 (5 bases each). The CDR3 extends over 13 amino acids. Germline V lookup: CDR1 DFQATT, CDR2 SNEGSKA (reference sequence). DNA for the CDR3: TGCAATGCTAGCAGGGAAGCCACCGAGACCCAGTACTTC. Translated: CNASREATETQYF.

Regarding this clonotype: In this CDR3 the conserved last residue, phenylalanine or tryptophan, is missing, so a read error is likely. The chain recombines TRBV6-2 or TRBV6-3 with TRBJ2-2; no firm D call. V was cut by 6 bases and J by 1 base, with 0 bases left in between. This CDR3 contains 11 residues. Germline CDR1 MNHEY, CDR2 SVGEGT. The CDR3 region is CASRNTGELFI. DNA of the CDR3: TGTGCCAGCAGGAACACCGGGGAGCTGTTTATT.

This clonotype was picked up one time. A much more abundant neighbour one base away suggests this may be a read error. In nucleotides, the CDR3 is TGCGCCGACTACCTCTTGGAGCAGTACTTC. The encoded protein is CADYLLEQYF. This chain connects TRBV5-1 to TRBJ2-7; possible D gene TRBD2, 5 bases. From germline, CDR1 is SGHRS and CDR2 YFSETQ. V shed 10 bases and J shed 7 bases, with 12 bases lying between them. The CDR3 has 10 residues.

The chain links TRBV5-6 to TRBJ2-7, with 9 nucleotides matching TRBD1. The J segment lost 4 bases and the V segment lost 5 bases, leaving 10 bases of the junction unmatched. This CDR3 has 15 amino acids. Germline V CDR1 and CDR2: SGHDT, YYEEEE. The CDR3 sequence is CASSAWGQGTYEQYF. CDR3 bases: TGTGCCAGCAGTGCCTGGGGACAGGGAACATACGAGCAGTACTTC.